The 32 T cell receptor beta chains below come from one sample, sequenced in a study of identical twins. TCRdb reanalysed the 5' RACE reads using MiXCR and keeps one entry per CDR3 protein. The sample contains about 1.7 million distinct CDR3 sequences, about 30% of which appear only once. Sequenced material: cord blood. Source of these receptors: a newborn girl in good health.

This clonotype has just a few counts. The chain combines TRBV24-1 with TRBJ2-1; D ambiguous. V gave up 2 bases and J gave up 2 bases, with 12 bases separating them. The CDR3 extends over 16 amino acids. Germline V CDR1 and CDR2: KGHDR, SFDVKD. The CDR3 region is CATSDWIDSAYNEQFF. Here the CDR3 DNA reads TGTGCCACCAGTGATTGGATCGACTCTGCCTACAATGAGCAGTTCTTC.

V is TRBV28 and J is TRBJ1-5, with no clear D. The V and J ends lost 6 bases and 2 bases respectively, with 17 bases between them. The CDR3 runs to 16 residues. Germline V CDR1 and CDR2: MDHEN, SYDVKM. This CDR3 is CASSSVAGSGNQPQHF. Written as DNA, the CDR3 is TGTGCCAGCAGCTCCGTAGCTGGCTCGGGCAATCAGCCCCAGCATTTT.

The rearrangement joins TRBV12-3 or TRBV12-4 to TRBJ2-3; no clear D. The germline V and J ends were trimmed by 5 bases and 15 bases, with 27 bases remaining between them. This CDR3 has 15 amino acids. The CDR3: CASSPLSSRADTEYF. In DNA, the CDR3 is TGTGCCAGCAGTCCCCTCTCGTCTAGAGCAGATACGGAATATTTT.

This rearrangement joins TRBV2 to TRBJ1-6, with 7 bases that match TRBD1. V lost 0 bases to trimming and J lost 6 bases; unmatched junction nucleotides: 2. The CDR3 sequence is 15 residues long. Germline V lookup: CDR1 SNHLY, CDR2 FYNNEI. This CDR3 reads CASSEAYRGNSPLHF. The DNA for the CDR3 is TGTGCCAGCAGTGAAGCATACAGGGGTAATTCACCCCTCCACTTT.

V usage is TRBV5-1 and J usage is TRBJ2-7, with D possibly being TRBD1 (5 bases). Per germline, CDR1 SGHRS and CDR2 YFSETQ. Trimming removed 0 bases at V and 4 bases at J, with 17 bases between. The CDR3 contains 16 residues. The CDR3 coding sequence is TGCGCCAGCAGCTTGGGTATCGGCAGGGTTGGGTACGAGCAGTACTTC. It is translated as CASSLGIGRVGYEQYF.

This clonotype was seen a few times. The V call is TRBV10-3, the J call TRBJ1-5; D is unresolved. The germline CDR1 and CDR2 sequences are ENHRY and SYGVKD. The CDR3 is 14 amino acids. V was pared by 3 bases and J by 5 bases, with 11 bases between. CDR3 region: CAISDPQLDQPQHF. CDR3 DNA sequence: TGTGCCATCAGTGACCCCCAACTAGATCAGCCCCAGCATTTT.

This clonotype was counted only a few times. The CDR3 DNA reads as TGTGCCAGCACCGAATGGGGAGAGACCCAGTACTTC. It codes for CASTEWGETQYF. V usage is TRBV6-2 or TRBV6-3 and J usage is TRBJ2-5, with unresolved D. V was clipped by 7 bases and J by 4 bases, with 10 bases between them. CDR3 length: 12 residues. Germline V gives CDR1 MNHEY, CDR2 SVGEGT.

The chain joins TRBV14 to TRBJ1-2; D gene uncertain. The CDR3 is 14 amino acids. Germline V gives CDR1 SGHDN, CDR2 FVKESK. Trimming removed 8 bases from V and 7 bases from J, with 20 bases in between. CDR3 region: CASSLGIFAGGYTF. CDR3 coding DNA: TGTGCCAGCTCATTGGGCATCTTCGCCGGTGGCTACACCTTC.

The gene calls are TRBV10-3 and TRBJ2-7; D uncertain. The length of the CDR3 is 16 residues. Between the trimmed V and J ends, which lost 0 bases and 0 bases, there was a span of 12 bases. Germline V gives CDR1 ENHRY, CDR2 SYGVKD. In DNA, the CDR3 is TGTGCCATCAGTGAGTCCAGGCCAGCCCCCTCCTACGAGCAGTACTTC. Its protein product is CAISESRPAPSYEQYF.

This sequence joins TRBV24-1 and TRBJ2-7, with 8 bases aligning to TRBD1. Trimming took 7 bases from V and 5 from J; bases not matched to a gene: 6. This CDR3 comprises 13 residues. CDR1 KGHDR and CDR2 SFDVKD come from the germline V gene. This CDR3 reads CATSAGGGHEQYF. CDR3 DNA sequence: TGTGCCACCAGCGCAGGGGGCGGCCACGAGCAGTACTTC.

This clonotype was counted only a few times. The V gene is TRBV7-2, the J gene TRBJ2-7, with 8 bases lining up with TRBD2. After removal of 6 bases from V and 5 bases from J, the junction contained 12 bases not matched to a gene. Per the germline V gene, CDR1 is SGHTA and CDR2 is FQGNSA. This CDR3 comprises 15 residues. The CDR3 nucleotides are TGTGCCAGCAGTCGGGGGGGAGGCTACCAGCACGAGCAGTACTTC. It codes for CASSRGGGYQHEQYF.

This clonotype was picked up one time. The CDR3 protein is CSAPRNGLNTEAFF. In nucleotides, the CDR3 is TGCAGTGCCCCCCGTAATGGCTTGAACACTGAAGCTTTCTTT. V gene TRBV20-1 combines with J gene TRBJ1-1; no reliable D call. Looked up from germline, CDR1 is DFQATT and CDR2 is SNEGSKA (reference sequence). The CDR3 totals 14 residues. V was cut by 6 bases and J by 0 bases, with 14 bases left in between.

The rearrangement uses TRBV7-2 and TRBJ2-1; D is unresolved. Germline CDR1 SGHTA, CDR2 FQGNSA. Trimming took off 6 bases at V and 5 bases at J, with 11 bases between the two ends. The CDR3 runs to 13 residues. CDR3 in amino acids: CASSSYLNNEQFF. CDR3 nucleotides: TGTGCCAGCAGTTCTTACTTGAACAATGAGCAGTTCTTC.

The chain has TRBV5-1 and TRBJ2-6; a weak D match, TRBD2 (6 bases). V lost 0 bases and J 2 bases, leaving 9 bases between the germline ends. The CDR3 is 16 residues long. Germline V gene sequence: CDR1 SGHRS, CDR2 YFSETQ. The CDR3 DNA sequence: TGCGCCAGCAGCTTGGTTTCGGGAGCTGGGGCCAACGTCCTGACTTTC. Translation gives CASSLVSGAGANVLTF.

Regarding this clonotype: A much larger clone sits a single nucleotide away, making a read error possible. The rearrangement uses TRBV6-5 and TRBJ2-7; 8 positions agree with TRBD2. Losses at the gene ends were 0 bases for V and 7 bases for J; bases not matched to a gene: 14. The germline V gene has CDR1 MNHEY and CDR2 SVGAGI. The CDR3 loop spans 17 amino acids. The CDR3 sequence: CASSYSIYAGGYNEQYF. The CDR3, as DNA: TGTGCCAGCAGTTACTCGATTTACGCGGGAGGATACAATGAGCAGTACTTC.

This clonotype was recorded at least ten times. An end of the junction differs from the germline gene, which may be a read error. J is TRBJ2-3 and V is TRBV5-1; 11 bases match TRBD2. This CDR3 is built from 16 residues. The germline gives CDR1 SGHRS, CDR2 YFSETQ. The CDR3 sequence is CASSTGTSGSTDTQYF. The CDR3 DNA sequence: TGTGCCAGCTCAACAGGGACTAGCGGTAGCACAGATACGCAGTATTTT.

The chain joins TRBV7-2 to TRBJ2-5, with D possibly being TRBD1 (6 bases). The assigned J gene may be wrong: the sequence end matches TRBJ2-7 better. The germline V gene has CDR1 SGHTA and CDR2 FQGNSA. The CDR3 extends over 14 amino acids. The CDR3: CASRPQGSSYEQYF. CDR3 DNA sequence: TGTGCCAGCAGACCACAGGGTAGCTCCTACGAGCAGTACTTC.

The rearrangement uses TRBV20-1 and TRBJ2-2; D not resolved. The ends were cut back, 0 bases at V and 1 base at J, with 9 bases in the middle. CDR1 is DFQATT, CDR2 SNEGSKA, per germline (reference sequence). The CDR3 consists of 15 residues. The CDR3 coding sequence is TGCAGTGCTAGAGACCCTTATCAGAACACCGGGGAGCTGTTTTTT. This codes for CSARDPYQNTGELFF.

This clonotype was recorded once. A read error may produce the germline difference seen at one junction end. This chain uses TRBV5-8 with TRBJ2-7; 8 positions match TRBD1. The CDR3 has 15 residues. CDR1 and CDR2 (germline): SGHTS, YDEGEE. CDR3 coding DNA: TGTGCCAGCAGCCGAATTCAGGGGGCTACCTACGACCAGTACTTC. This sequence encodes CASSRIQGATYDQYF.

This clonotype has a handful of counts. This chain links TRBV20-1 with TRBJ1-5; no definite D call. Germline V lookup: CDR1 DFQATT, CDR2 SNEGSKA (reference sequence). The CDR3 extends over 16 amino acids. V lost 0 bases and J 5 bases, leaving 17 bases between the germline ends. This CDR3 reads CSARECWGLAYQPQHF. The DNA for the CDR3 is TGCAGTGCTAGAGAGTGTTGGGGTCTAGCCTATCAGCCCCAGCATTTT.

V and J are TRBV27 and TRBJ2-7; 7 bases are shared with TRBD1. V shed 0 bases, J shed 3 bases, and the junction held 8 bases outside the gene matches. Looked up from germline, CDR1 is MNHEY and CDR2 is SMNVEV (reference sequence). This CDR3 contains 16 residues. The CDR3 DNA is TGTGCCAGCAGTTTATCTCTAGGGACAGTAAACTACGAGCAGTACTTC. Its translation is CASSLSLGTVNYEQYF.

This chain uses TRBV29-1 with TRBJ2-7; 12 nucleotides agree with TRBD2. CDR1 is SQVTM and CDR2 is ANQGSEA in the germline V gene. The V and J ends lost 7 bases and 4 bases, in that order; junction bases with no gene match: 5. The CDR3 is 13 residues long. The chain's CDR3 is CSALAGGRYEQYF. As DNA, the CDR3 is TGCAGCGCGCTAGCGGGAGGGCGTTACGAGCAGTACTTC.

This clonotype has a handful of counts. The genes are TRBV16 and TRBJ1-2; D may be TRBD1 (6 bases). Germline CDR1 is KGHSY and CDR2 is FQNENV. The CDR3 is made up of 12 amino acids. The V end lost 3 bases, the J end lost 6 bases, and 8 bases lay between the germline ends. This chain's CDR3 is CASSQGADGYTF. The CDR3 DNA reads as TGTGCCAGCAGCCAGGGGGCGGATGGCTACACCTTC. The full variable domain, its missing parts supplied by reference TRBV16 and TRBJ1-2, is GEEVAQTPKHLVRGEGQKAKLYCAPIKGHSYVFWYQQVLKNEFKFLISFQNENVFDETGMPKERFSAKCLPNSPCSLEIQATKLEDSAVYFCASSQGADGYTFGSGTRLTVV.

This clonotype was seen only once. The chain is built from TRBV4-1 and TRBJ1-3, with 7 bases lining up with TRBD1. The CDR3 length is 15 residues. With V trimmed by 4 bases and J by 3 bases, 6 bases remained unmatched. CDR1 and CDR2 from the germline V gene are MGHRA and YSYEKL. CDR3 coding DNA: TGCGCCAGCAGCCTTTCAGGGGGAATTGGAAACACCATATATTTT. Its protein is CASSLSGGIGNTIYF.

The chain combines TRBV6-5 with TRBJ2-1; 13 positions agree with TRBD2. CDR1 and CDR2 from the germline V gene are MNHEY and SVGAGI. The CDR3 is 15 residues long. The V segment lost 7 bases and the J segment 5 bases; nucleotides outside the gene matches: 5. The CDR3 is CASIATSGGNNEQFF. The DNA of the CDR3 is TGTGCCAGCATCGCGACTAGCGGGGGGAACAATGAGCAGTTCTTC.

The rearrangement links TRBV14 to TRBJ2-3; D unresolved. The CDR3 sequence is 14 residues long. Germline V gene sequence: CDR1 SGHDN, CDR2 FVKESK. Deletions cut 4 bases from V and 0 bases from J, with 8 bases between. CDR3 loop: CASSLMSSTDTQYF. CDR3 coding DNA: TGTGCCAGCAGCCTGATGTCTAGCACAGATACGCAGTATTTT.

This clonotype has only one observation. CDR3 DNA: TGCGCCAGCAGCCAAGTTCGACTAGCGGGGGGAACGAATGAGCAGTTCTTC. Its protein is CASSQVRLAGGTNEQFF. The chain links TRBV4-1 to TRBJ2-1; TRBD2 matches 13 bases. This CDR3 region has 17 residues. Germline V gives CDR1 MGHRA, CDR2 YSYEKL. V dropped 1 base and J dropped 7; count of bases not matched to a gene: 7.

V is TRBV20-1 and J is TRBJ1-2; TRBD1 might be the D (6 bases). Germline V CDR1 and CDR2: DFQATT, SNEGSKA (reference sequence). CDR3 length equals 15 residues. The CDR3: CSGEGQTLENYGYTF. The CDR3, as DNA: TGCAGCGGGGAAGGACAGACTTTAGAAAACTATGGCTACACCTTC.

On this clonotype: This clone may be a read error of a much larger clone one base away. J is TRBJ2-4 and V is TRBV20-1; D perhaps matches TRBD1 (5 bases). The DNA end lines up better with TRBJ2-7; the J call may be wrong. Germline-derived CDR1 and CDR2 are DFQATT and SNEGSKA (reference sequence). The CDR3 totals 15 residues. The CDR3 DNA reads as TGCAGTGCTAGAGATCGGGCAGGGCCCTACTACGAGCAGTACTTC. This gives the protein CSARDRAGPYYEQYF.

This clonotype showed up many times. The chain joins TRBV3-1 to TRBJ2-4; D is possibly TRBD2 (5 bases). Germline loops: CDR1 LGHDT, CDR2 YNNKEL (reference sequence). This CDR3 comprises 14 residues. The V end was cut by 0 bases, the J end by 5 bases, with 8 bases between. CDR3 sequence (DNA): TGTGCCAGCAGCCAAGAGCTGCGGGAAAACATTCAGTACTTC. Protein product: CASSQELRENIQYF.

The count of this clonotype is one. The chain carries TRBV2 and TRBJ2-2; D gene ambiguous. The ends were cut back, 5 bases at V and 7 bases at J, with 20 bases in the middle. The CDR3 loop spans 16 amino acids. Germline V gene sequence: CDR1 SNHLY, CDR2 FYNNEI. This CDR3 is CASSQRAKGFNGELFF. The CDR3 DNA reads as TGTGCCAGCAGTCAAAGAGCGAAGGGATTCAACGGGGAGCTGTTTTTT.

In this sample, this clonotype turned up a few times. The chain carries TRBV20-1 and TRBJ2-3; 7 bases map to TRBD2. After removal of 2 bases from V and 6 bases from J, the junction contained 14 bases not matched to a gene. CDR1 DFQATT and CDR2 SNEGSKA come from the germline V gene (reference sequence). The CDR3 runs 16 residues. CDR3 loop: CSARSRTRAGPDTQYF. Here the CDR3 DNA reads TGCAGTGCTAGATCCCGGACTAGAGCCGGACCGGATACGCAGTATTTT.